The rows below give T cell receptor beta chains drawn from one sample of a study of T cell repertoires in cytomegalovirus infection. Their recognized antigens are unknown. TCRdb reprocessed the reads via MiXCR and lists one record per CDR3 protein. The table has 640,000 or so distinct CDR3 sequences, about 33% seen once; the top ten hold about 20%. The sample was cultured PBMCs, taken from culture after CMV antigen stimulation. The receptors here all came from a human donor in good health (CMV status not recorded). Some clones in this sample may be carry-over from other donors' samples. Both conserved end residues are part of each CDR3.

>TRBJ1-1|TRBV10-3
CAIRGGGAEAFF
>TRBJ1-3|TRBV10-3
CAIADRDFSGNTIYF
>TRBJ1-1|TRBV7-8
CASSLARLPGNTEAFF
>TRBJ2-6|TRBV29-1
CSVGQGANVLTF
>TRBJ1-1|TRBV19
CASMPPQGMNTEAFF
>TRBJ1-2|TRBV10-2
CASGTGNYGYTF
>TRBJ2-1|TRBV20-1
CSAGSGGAGNEQFF
>TRBJ2-4|TRBV12-3/TRBV12-4
CASTQDRNIQYF
>TRBJ1-2|TRBV12-5
CASGLNDYGYTF
>TRBJ2-7|TRBV7-6
CASSPGLGPYEQYF
>TRBJ2-7|TRBV6-1
CASSESRDVTYEQYF
>TRBJ1-4|TRBV20-1
CSARDVATNEKLFF
>TRBJ1-1|TRBV6-2/TRBV6-3
CASSDGQSSFTEAFF
>TRBJ2-7|TRBV7-2
CASSSVPGTGTEQYF
>TRBJ2-1|TRBV6-1
CASSPREAYNEQFF
>TRBJ2-1|TRBV7-6
CASSSPGQGQIEQFF
>TRBJ2-5|TRBV7-7
CASSLRYRGETQYF
>TRBJ2-3|TRBV7-2
CASSPRRAISTDTQYF
>TRBJ2-1|TRBV7-6
CASSQTSGSDEQFF
>TRBJ2-2|TRBV11-2
CASSPLPTATGELFF
>TRBJ2-3|TRBV6-2/TRBV6-3
CASSYPRAGPTDTQYF
>TRBJ2-7|TRBV7-9
CASSLERGNSYEQYF